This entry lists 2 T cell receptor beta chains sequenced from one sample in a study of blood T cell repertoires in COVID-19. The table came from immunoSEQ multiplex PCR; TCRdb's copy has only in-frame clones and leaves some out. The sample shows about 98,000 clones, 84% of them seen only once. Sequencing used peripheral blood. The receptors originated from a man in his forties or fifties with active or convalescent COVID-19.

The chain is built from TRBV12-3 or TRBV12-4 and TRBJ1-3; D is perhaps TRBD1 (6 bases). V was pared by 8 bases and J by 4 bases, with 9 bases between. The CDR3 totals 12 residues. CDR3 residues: CASRTAGNTIYF. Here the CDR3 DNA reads TGTGCCAGCCGGACAGCCGGAAACACCATATATTTT.

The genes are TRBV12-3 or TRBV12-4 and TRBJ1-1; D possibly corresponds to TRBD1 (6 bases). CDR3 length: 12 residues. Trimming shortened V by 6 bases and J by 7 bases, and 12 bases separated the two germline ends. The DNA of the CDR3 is TGTGCCAGCAGCCCCAGACAGGTTGAAGCTTTCTTT. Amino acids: CASSPRQVEAFF.